A single sample gave rise to the 20 T cell receptor beta chains below, sequenced in a study of blood T cell repertoires in COVID-19. Produced via immunoSEQ multiplex PCR; TCRdb's table is partial and in-frame only. This table holds 65,000 to 90,000 clones, 80% to 95% found once. Sequenced sample: peripheral blood. These receptors were obtained from a human donor in a cohort sampled during active COVID-19.

A single count supports this clone. The J gene is TRBJ2-2, the V gene TRBV12-1; TRBD1 reflects the table's D call only, with no check against the DNA. TRBV12-1 is given as a pseudogene. There are 14 residues in the CDR3. The CDR3 loop is CASSSNRVTRELFF. Written as DNA, the CDR3 is TGTGCCAGCAGCTCCAACAGGGTTACACGGGAGCTGTTTTTT.

The chain recombines TRBV9 with TRBJ2-3, with TRBD1 identical over 10 bases. CDR3 length: 17 residues. J lost 1 base, V lost 3 bases, and 8 bases had no gene match. CDR1 is SGDLS, CDR2 YYNGEE, per germline. Here the CDR3 DNA reads TGTGCCAGCAGCGGCGGATCCGGGACAGGGGGCACAGATACGCAGTATTTT. Translating it yields CASSGGSGTGGTDTQYF.

This chain joins TRBV6-5 and TRBJ1-1; D gene uncertain. Germline V gives CDR1 MNHEY, CDR2 SVGAGI. The CDR3 has 14 residues. V lost 5 bases and J lost 1, with 11 bases in between. The CDR3 region has the DNA TGTGCCAGCAGTCCCCGGGTAGGGAACACTGAAGCTTTCTTT. Protein product: CASSPRVGNTEAFF.

The chain has TRBV5-4 and TRBJ1-1, with no clear D. The CDR3 is 18 amino acids. Trimming took 0 bases from V and 1 from J, leaving 19 bases between them. The germline gives CDR1 SGHNT, CDR2 YYREEE (reference sequence). CDR3 in amino acids: CASSLDGGPRPANTEAFF. The CDR3 DNA reads TGTGCCAGCAGCTTGGACGGAGGACCACGCCCCGCGAACACTGAAGCTTTCTTT.

The chain links TRBV29-1 to TRBJ1-2; 7 nucleotides agree with TRBD1. Germline V gives CDR1 SQVTM, CDR2 ANQGSEA. Trimming cost V 8 bases and J 4 bases; bases outside gene matches: 7. The CDR3 extends over 12 amino acids. CDR3 in DNA: TGCAGCACCCTGACAGGGAGCTATGGCTACACCTTC. Residues: CSTLTGSYGYTF. Drawing the rest from reference TRBV29-1 and TRBJ1-2, the complete variable domain is SAVISQKPSRDICQRGTSLTIQCQVDSQVTMMFWYRQQPGQSLTLIATANQGSEATYESGFVIDKFPISRPNLTFSTLTVSNMSPEDSSIYLCSTLTGSYGYTFGSGTRLTVV.

The chain employs TRBV28 and TRBJ1-2; 8 bases align to TRBD1. CDR1 and CDR2 from the germline V gene are MDHEN and SYDVKM. The CDR3 is 13 residues long. V gave up 3 bases and J gave up 4 bases; unmatched junction bases: 1. As DNA, the CDR3 is TGTGCCAGCAGTTTGGGACAGGCCTATGGCTACACCTTC. This gives the protein CASSLGQAYGYTF.

This clone occurred a few times. This chain connects TRBV28 to TRBJ1-2; D is perhaps TRBD1 (6 bases). Germline V gives CDR1 MDHEN, CDR2 SYDVKM. There are 14 residues in the CDR3. The ends were cut back, 6 bases at V and 7 bases at J, with 18 bases in the middle. The CDR3 loop reads CASSPPSRGAGYTF. For the CDR3, the DNA is TGTGCCAGCAGCCCCCCCTCGCGGGGGGCTGGCTACACCTTC.

The V and J genes are TRBV4-3 and TRBJ1-2; TRBD1 aligns across 9 bases. V shed 4 bases and J 5 bases; nucleotides not matched to a gene: 2. Germline CDR1 LGHNA, CDR2 YSLEER. This CDR3 has 13 amino acids. CDR3 amino acids: CASSRGTGYGYTF. CDR3 DNA: TGCGCCAGCAGCCGTGGGACAGGGTATGGCTACACCTTC.

J is TRBJ1-2 and V is TRBV19; no reliable D call. This CDR3 has 11 amino acids. V was cut by 5 bases and J by 5 bases, with 6 bases left in between. Per germline, CDR1 LNHDA and CDR2 SQIVND (reference sequence). CDR3 sequence reads: CASSHGYGYTF. The CDR3 DNA reads as TGTGCCAGTAGTCACGGGTATGGCTACACCTTC.

This chain uses TRBV28 with TRBJ2-5; TRBD2 is a possible D gene (6 bases). V dropped 5 bases and J dropped 5 bases, with 18 bases sitting between them. CDR1 and CDR2 (germline): MDHEN, SYDVKM. The CDR3 covers 15 residues. CDR3 bases: TGTGCCAGCAGTCCACGACTAGTGGGGAGGGAGACCCAGTACTTC. Translated: CASSPRLVGRETQYF.

The chain combines TRBV7-2 with TRBJ1-1; D gene unclear. V lost 0 bases to trimming and J lost 5 bases, with 10 bases between them. Germline CDR1 and CDR2: SGHTA and FQGNSA. The CDR3 length is 14 residues. Here the CDR3 DNA reads TGTGCCAGCAGCTTAGCGGAGTTTGGGACTGAAGCTTTCTTT. Translation gives CASSLAEFGTEAFF. Full variable domain (remainder filled in from reference TRBV7-2 and TRBJ1-1): GAGVSQSPSNKVTEKGKDVELRCDPISGHTALYWYRQSLGQGLEFLIYFQGNSAPDKSGLPSDRFSAERTGGSVSTLTIQRTQQEDSAVYLCASSLAEFGTEAFFGQGTRLTVV.

The count of this clone is one. The chain recombines TRBV6-2 or TRBV6-3 with TRBJ2-3; 8 positions match TRBD2. The germline gives CDR1 MNHEY, CDR2 SVGEGT. Trimming removed 2 bases from V and 5 bases from J; junction bases left unmatched: 9. The CDR3 has 16 residues. The CDR3 sequence is CASSYEPGLGIDTQYF. CDR3 bases: TGTGCCAGCAGTTACGAACCGGGACTAGGCATAGATACGCAGTATTTT.

This chain joins TRBV28 and TRBJ2-1; no reliable D call. Trimming left V 5 bases short and J 7 bases short, with 9 bases between. The CDR3 totals 12 residues. The germline V gene encodes CDR1 MDHEN and CDR2 SYDVKM. CDR3 sequence: CASSVQENEQFF. CDR3 DNA: TGTGCCAGCAGTGTACAAGAAAATGAGCAGTTCTTC.

This sequence joins TRBV28 and TRBJ1-1, with unresolved D. The V end was cut by 4 bases, the J end by 1 base, with 7 bases between. The CDR3 has 13 amino acids. Germline assignment: CDR1 MDHEN and CDR2 SYDVKM. The CDR3 is CASSSWPNTEAFF. The CDR3 bases are TGTGCCAGCAGTTCTTGGCCGAACACTGAAGCTTTCTTT.

The chain recombines TRBV11-2 with TRBJ1-1; 9 nucleotides match TRBD1. The J segment lost 7 bases and the V segment lost 4 bases, leaving 10 bases of the junction unmatched. CDR1 is SGHAT, CDR2 FQNNGV, per germline. The CDR3 covers 15 residues. The CDR3, as DNA: TGTGCCAGCAGCTCGGGGACAGGGAGGGGGGATGAAGCTTTCTTT. Amino acid sequence: CASSSGTGRGDEAFF.

The chain couples TRBV6-1 to TRBJ2-3; D is possibly TRBD2 (6 bases). Germline loops: CDR1 MNHNS, CDR2 SASEGT. This CDR3 has 20 amino acids. V was clipped by 1 base and J by 2 bases, with 25 bases between them. CDR3 residues: CASSEVARLGTFINTDTQYF. The CDR3 nucleotides read TGTGCCAGCAGTGAAGTTGCTCGGCTCGGGACTTTCATTAACACAGATACGCAGTATTTT.

The CDR3, as DNA: TGTGCCAGCACAGTAGGGGGCGGGTATGAGCAGTTCTTC. Its protein product is CASTVGGGYEQFF. The chain combines TRBV28 with TRBJ2-1, with TRBD1 identical over 7 bases. Germline lookup yields CDR1 MDHEN and CDR2 SYDVKM. The CDR3 totals 13 residues. The ends lost 7 bases at V and 8 bases at J; junction bases unmatched: 8.

The chain recombines TRBV9 with TRBJ2-1, with D unclear. The ends were cut back, 0 bases at V and 0 bases at J, with 16 bases in the middle. Germline CDR1 is SGDLS and CDR2 is YYNGEE. CDR3 length: 18 amino acids. The CDR3 nucleotides are TGTGCCAGCAGCGTAGGCACAGTTCCCTCGAGCTCCTACAATGAGCAGTTCTTC. Translated: CASSVGTVPSSSYNEQFF.

The genes are TRBV4-3 and TRBJ2-6; D is possibly TRBD1 (6 bases). The CDR3 is made up of 18 amino acids. Looked up from germline, CDR1 is LGHNA and CDR2 is YSLEER. Trimming shortened V by 1 base and J by 0 bases, and 13 bases separated the two germline ends. The CDR3 bases are TGCGCCAGCAGCCAAGCCCTTTTAGGGGGCTCTGGGGCCAACGTCCTGACTTTC. Protein: CASSQALLGGSGANVLTF.

Here the CDR3 reads CASSVGPRGLVTDTQYF. DNA for the CDR3: TGTGCCAGCAGCGTGGGTCCCAGGGGGTTAGTCACAGATACGCAGTATTTT. The V gene is TRBV9, the J gene TRBJ2-3, with 7 bases identical to TRBD1. The germline V gene encodes CDR1 SGDLS and CDR2 YYNGEE. Unmatched junction bases numbered 11, after V lost 2 bases and J lost 2 bases. The CDR3 is 17 residues long.